Presented here are 11 T cell receptor beta chains from one specimen sequenced in a study of T cells in Graves' hyperthyroidism and ophthalmopathy (dated by TCRdb to about 2019). Library construction relied on multiplex PCR. Sequencer: Illumina HiSeq 2000. The TCR beta CDR3 regions were amplified from the RNA transcripts. The TCR CDR3 was subjected to a first round of RT-PCR using the HTBI primer set and the Qiagen OneStep RT-PCR kit. Starting from the raw public reads, TCRdb applied fastp trimming at Q25, assembled clones with MiXCR and retained in-frame beta chains. Entries that share a CDR3 protein sequence are merged under the most common genes and DNA. The sample contains hundreds of thousands of distinct CDR3 sequences, around a quarter of them found a single time. In total, the top ten clones hold roughly 70% of the sample. The sample comprised blood. The receptors stem from a man aged 50 or older with Graves' hyperthyroidism.

Comment on this clonotype: The junction shows a germline mismatch at one end, possibly a read error. The chain carries TRBV7-9 and TRBJ2-7; TRBD2 matches 8 bases. Germline CDR1 reads SEHNR; CDR2 reads FQNEAQ (reference sequence). The CDR3 is 15 amino acids. DNA for the CDR3: TGCGCCAGCAGAAATGGCCTAGCGGGTTCCTACGAGCAGTACTTC. Amino acids: CASRNGLAGSYEQYF.

This clonotype showed up many times. The chain carries TRBV24-1 and TRBJ2-5, with D perhaps matching TRBD1 or TRBD2 (5 bases each). The CDR3 is made up of 15 amino acids. In germline, CDR1 is KGHDR, CDR2 SFDVKD. V was shortened by 3 bases and J by 2 bases, with 12 bases between the two germline ends. The CDR3 loop reads CATSDPGTGQETQYF. DNA of the CDR3: TGTGCCACCAGTGATCCTGGGACGGGGCAAGAGACCCAGTACTTC.

The sample holds many counts of this clonotype. The chain is built from TRBV12-3 or TRBV12-4 and TRBJ1-1; unclear D gene. CDR3 length: 14 amino acids. V lost 5 bases and J lost 1, with 11 bases in between. The CDR3 region has the DNA TGTGCCAGCAGTAGACGGGGAGAGAACACTGAAGCTTTCTTT. It specifies CASSRRGENTEAFF.

This chain connects TRBV6-2 or TRBV6-3 to TRBJ1-5; D unresolved. Germline V lookup: CDR1 MNHEY, CDR2 SVGEGT. Between the trimmed V and J ends, which lost 6 bases and 7 bases, there was a span of 16 bases. The CDR3 loop spans 14 amino acids. The CDR3 here is CASSLGRLGQPQHF. The CDR3 nucleotides read TGTGCCAGCAGCTTAGGTAGGCTGGGCCAGCCCCAGCATTTT.

This clonotype has more than one count but fewer than ten. The chain is built from TRBV15 and TRBJ2-1; 7 bases align to TRBD2. V dropped 5 bases and J dropped 7; count of bases not matched to a gene: 5. Germline assignment: CDR1 LNHNV and CDR2 YYDKDF (reference sequence). The CDR3 has 13 amino acids. For the CDR3, the DNA is TGTGCCACCAGCGGACTCGGGAGGAATGAGCAGTTCTTC. Translated: CATSGLGRNEQFF.

This clonotype was observed a single time. The genes are TRBV6-2 or TRBV6-3 and TRBJ1-2; D may be TRBD1 (6 bases). The CDR3 contains 19 residues. The germline gives CDR1 MNHEY, CDR2 SVGEGT. V lost 2 bases to trimming and J lost 8 bases, with 30 bases between them. The DNA for the CDR3 is TGTGCCAGCAGTTACGGGGGGGAACCAGGGGTGTCTTTCTATGGCGGCTACACCTTC. Its translation: CASSYGGEPGVSFYGGYTF.

This clonotype was observed a handful of times. This chain uses TRBV9 with TRBJ1-1; no definite D call. Germline CDR1 SGDLS, CDR2 YYNGEE. The CDR3 has 13 amino acids. V was cut by 2 bases and J by 1 base, with 6 bases left in between. CDR3 DNA sequence: TGTGCCAGCAGCGTTTTGGGGAACACTGAAGCTTTCTTT. Its protein product is CASSVLGNTEAFF.

The chain recombines TRBV6-1 with TRBJ1-3; D remains ambiguous. V was cut by 6 bases and J by 0 bases, with 15 bases left in between. Germline loops: CDR1 MNHNS, CDR2 SASEGT. The CDR3 consists of 16 residues. This CDR3 is CASRELAQYSGNTIYF. The CDR3 DNA reads TGTGCCAGCAGGGAACTGGCGCAGTACTCTGGAAACACCATATATTTT.

This clonotype showed up just once. This chain uses TRBV29-1 with TRBJ2-1, with 7 bases fitting TRBD1. Germline CDR1 and CDR2: SQVTM and ANQGSEA. CDR3 size: 16 residues. Trimming at V came to 4 bases and at J to 3 bases, leaving 12 bases not matched to a gene. The CDR3 DNA follows: TGCAGCGTTGCGGGTTTGTCGGGGACAGTCTACAATGAGCAGTTCTTC. Translating it yields CSVAGLSGTVYNEQFF.

The chain links TRBV24-1 to TRBJ1-5; maybe TRBD1 (5 bases). Looked up from germline, CDR1 is KGHDR and CDR2 is SFDVKD. Trimming removed 5 bases from V and 3 bases from J, with 10 bases in between. This CDR3 is built from 14 residues. This chain's CDR3 is CATSAVGDNQPQHF. The CDR3, as DNA: TGTGCCACCAGTGCGGTAGGGGACAATCAGCCCCAGCATTTT.

The gene calls are TRBV5-5 and TRBJ1-5; D remains ambiguous. This CDR3 region has 15 residues. Germline CDR1 reads SGHKS; CDR2 reads YYEKEE (reference sequence). V dropped 0 bases and J dropped 0 bases, with 7 bases sitting between them. Here the CDR3 reads CASSLDDYSNQPQHF. The CDR3 DNA follows: TGTGCCAGCAGCTTGGATGATTATAGCAATCAGCCCCAGCATTTT.